This T cell receptor (beta chain) was found in a study of cytomegalovirus exposure and HLA in healthy donors. Study-level findings and limits: The authors reported that TCR beta sequences could predict HLA-A and HLA-B alleles. These predictions were accurate for most subjects in the first cohort. A later analysis, which compared TCR beta chains of equal frequency, found the HLA-associated ones more clonally expanded.

The CDR3 has 17 amino acids. Germline CDR1 reads MGHRA; CDR2 reads YSYEKL. Trimming took 1 base from V and 0 from J, leaving 13 bases between them. Each donor was nominally healthy when sampled (though unrecorded immune exposures were likely). Notes on this clone: Its antigen is not known.

PCR was performed using 60 Vbeta and 13 Jbeta primers. Profiled with immunoSEQ multiplex PCR; TCRdb holds only in-frame clones, not every one. The sample lists 250,000 or so clones, more than 75% seen once, with about 1.2% in the top ten. Specimen: PBMCs. The TCR was taken from a human donor in good health. The chain couples TRBV4-1 to TRBJ1-3; the D is unclear. CDR3 nucleotides: TGCGCCAGCAGCCAAGGGCCTCTCGGGTCCTCTGGAAACACCATATATTTT. Translation: CASSQGPLGSSGNTIYF.